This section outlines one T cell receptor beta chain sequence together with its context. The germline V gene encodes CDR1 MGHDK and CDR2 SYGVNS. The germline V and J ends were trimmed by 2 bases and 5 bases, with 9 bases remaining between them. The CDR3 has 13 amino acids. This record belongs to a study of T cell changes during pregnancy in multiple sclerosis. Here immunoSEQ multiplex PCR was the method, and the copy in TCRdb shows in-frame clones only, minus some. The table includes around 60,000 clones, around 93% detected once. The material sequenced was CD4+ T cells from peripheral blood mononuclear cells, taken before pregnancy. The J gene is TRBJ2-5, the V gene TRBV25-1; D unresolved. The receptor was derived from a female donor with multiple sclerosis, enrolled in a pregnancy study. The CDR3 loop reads CASSEVPRETQYF. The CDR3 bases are TGTGCCAGCAGTGAAGTCCCTCGGGAGACCCAGTACTTC.